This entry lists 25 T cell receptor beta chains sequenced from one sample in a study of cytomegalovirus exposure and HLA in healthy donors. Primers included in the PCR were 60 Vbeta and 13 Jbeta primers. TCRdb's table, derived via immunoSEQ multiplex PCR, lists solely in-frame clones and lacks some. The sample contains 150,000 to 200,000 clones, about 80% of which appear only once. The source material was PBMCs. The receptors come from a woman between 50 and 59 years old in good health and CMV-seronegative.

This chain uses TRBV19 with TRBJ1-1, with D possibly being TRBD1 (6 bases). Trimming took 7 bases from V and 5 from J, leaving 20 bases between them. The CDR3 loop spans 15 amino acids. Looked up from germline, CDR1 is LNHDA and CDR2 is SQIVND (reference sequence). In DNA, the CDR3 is TGTGCCAGTACCCATCGGAAACAGGGAGGGACTGAAGCTTTCTTT. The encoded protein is CASTHRKQGGTEAFF.

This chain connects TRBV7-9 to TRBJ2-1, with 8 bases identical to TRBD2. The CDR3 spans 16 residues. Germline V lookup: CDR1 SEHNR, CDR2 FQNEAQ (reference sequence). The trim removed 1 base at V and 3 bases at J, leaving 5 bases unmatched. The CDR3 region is CASSLVAGRHYNEQFF. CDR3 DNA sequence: TGTGCCAGCAGCTTAGTAGCGGGAAGACACTACAATGAGCAGTTCTTC.

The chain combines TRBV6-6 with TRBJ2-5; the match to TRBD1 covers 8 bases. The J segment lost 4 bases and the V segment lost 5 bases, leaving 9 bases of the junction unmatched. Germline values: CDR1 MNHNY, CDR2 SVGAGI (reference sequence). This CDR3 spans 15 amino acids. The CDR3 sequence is CASSAPGTGSETQYF. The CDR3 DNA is TGTGCCAGCAGTGCACCCGGGACAGGCTCAGAGACCCAGTACTTC.

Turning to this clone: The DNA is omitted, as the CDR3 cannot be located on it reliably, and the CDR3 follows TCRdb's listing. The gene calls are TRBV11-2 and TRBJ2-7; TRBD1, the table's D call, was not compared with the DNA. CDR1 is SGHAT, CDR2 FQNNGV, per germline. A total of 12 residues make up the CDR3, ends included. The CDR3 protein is CASSWGQGTAYF.

The CDR3 region is CAWSHTVRGHEQYF. The CDR3 DNA follows: TGTGCCTGGAGTCATACCGTCAGGGGACACGAGCAGTACTTC. The chain combines TRBV30 with TRBJ2-7, with D possibly matching TRBD1 (6 bases). The germline V gene has CDR1 GTSNPN and CDR2 SVGIG (reference sequence). This CDR3 has 14 amino acids. V was cut by 2 bases and J by 5 bases, with 16 bases left in between.

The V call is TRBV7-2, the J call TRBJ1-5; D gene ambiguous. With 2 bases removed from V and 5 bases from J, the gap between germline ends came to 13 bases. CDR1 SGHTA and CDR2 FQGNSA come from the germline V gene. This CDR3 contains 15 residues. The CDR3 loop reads CASSLWSGRDQPQHF. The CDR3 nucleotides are TGTGCCAGCAGCTTATGGTCCGGTCGGGATCAGCCCCAGCATTTT.

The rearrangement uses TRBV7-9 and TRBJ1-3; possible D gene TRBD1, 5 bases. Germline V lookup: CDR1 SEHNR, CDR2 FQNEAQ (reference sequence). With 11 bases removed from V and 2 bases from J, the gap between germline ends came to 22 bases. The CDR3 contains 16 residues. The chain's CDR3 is CAASVWRGRAGNTIYF. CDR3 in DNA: TGTGCCGCATCGGTATGGAGGGGCAGGGCTGGAAACACCATATATTTT.

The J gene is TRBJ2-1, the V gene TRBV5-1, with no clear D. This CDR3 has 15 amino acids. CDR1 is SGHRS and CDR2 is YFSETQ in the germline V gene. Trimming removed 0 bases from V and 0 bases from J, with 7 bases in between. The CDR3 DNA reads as TGCGCCAGCAGCTTGGAGCCTAGCTCCTACAATGAGCAGTTCTTC. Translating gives CASSLEPSSYNEQFF.

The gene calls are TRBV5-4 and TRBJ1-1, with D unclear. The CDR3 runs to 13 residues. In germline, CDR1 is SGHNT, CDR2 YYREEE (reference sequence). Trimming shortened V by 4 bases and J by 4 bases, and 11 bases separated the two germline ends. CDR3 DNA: TGTGCCAGCAGCAACGCCGGTGGCACTGAAGCTTTCTTT. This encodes CASSNAGGTEAFF.

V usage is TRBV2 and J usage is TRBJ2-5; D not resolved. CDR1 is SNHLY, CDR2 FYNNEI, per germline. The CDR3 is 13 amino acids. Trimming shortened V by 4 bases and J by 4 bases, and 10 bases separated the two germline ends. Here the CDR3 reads CASSVGQRETQYF. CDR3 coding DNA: TGTGCCAGCAGTGTGGGCCAAAGAGAGACCCAGTACTTC.

The CDR3 is CASSPRQAYEQYF. The CDR3 bases are TGTGCCAGCAGCCCGAGACAGGCCTACGAGCAGTACTTC. This chain connects TRBV7-2 to TRBJ2-7; D perhaps matches TRBD1 (6 bases). The germline CDR1 and CDR2 sequences are SGHTA and FQGNSA. The CDR3 spans 13 residues. V was shortened by 5 bases and J by 2 bases, with 10 bases between the two germline ends. Using reference TRBV7-2 and TRBJ2-7 for the parts outside the CDR3, the full variable domain is GAGVSQSPSNKVTEKGKDVELRCDPISGHTALYWYRQSLGQGLEFLIYFQGNSAPDKSGLPSDRFSAERTGGSVSTLTIQRTQQEDSAVYLCASSPRQAYEQYFGPGTRLTVT.

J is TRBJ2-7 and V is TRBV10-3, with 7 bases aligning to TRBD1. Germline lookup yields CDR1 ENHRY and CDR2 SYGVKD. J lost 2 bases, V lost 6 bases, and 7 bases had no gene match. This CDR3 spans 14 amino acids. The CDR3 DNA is TGTGCCATCAGCAGAGCCGACAGGGCCTACGAGCAGTACTTC. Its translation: CAISRADRAYEQYF.

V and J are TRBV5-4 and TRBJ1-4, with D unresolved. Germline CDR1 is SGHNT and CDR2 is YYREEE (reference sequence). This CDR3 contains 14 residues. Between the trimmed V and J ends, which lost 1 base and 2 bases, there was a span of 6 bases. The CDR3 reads CASSLMGTNEKLFF. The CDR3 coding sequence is TGTGCCAGCAGCTTGATGGGCACTAATGAAAAACTGTTTTTT. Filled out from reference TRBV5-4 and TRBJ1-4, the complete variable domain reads ETGVTQSPTHLIKTRGQQVTLRCSSQSGHNTVSWYQQALGQGPQFIFQYYREEENGRGNFPPRFSGLQFPNYSSELNVNALELDDSALYLCASSLMGTNEKLFFGSGTQLSVL.

The CDR3 coding sequence is TGCGCCAGCAGAGGCCCAGGGGCCTACGAGCAGTACTTC. Protein: CASRGPGAYEQYF. This chain joins TRBV4-1 and TRBJ2-7; a weak D match, TRBD1 (6 bases). The CDR3 spans 13 residues. Germline assignment: CDR1 MGHRA and CDR2 YSYEKL. V lost 6 bases and J 2 bases, leaving 11 bases between the germline ends.

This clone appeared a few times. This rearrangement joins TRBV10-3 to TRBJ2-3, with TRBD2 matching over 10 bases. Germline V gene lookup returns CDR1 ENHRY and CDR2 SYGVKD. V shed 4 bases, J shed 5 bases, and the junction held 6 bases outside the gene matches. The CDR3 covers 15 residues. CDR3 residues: CAISGIAGGLDTQYF. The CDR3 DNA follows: TGTGCCATCAGTGGTATAGCGGGAGGATTAGATACGCAGTATTTT.

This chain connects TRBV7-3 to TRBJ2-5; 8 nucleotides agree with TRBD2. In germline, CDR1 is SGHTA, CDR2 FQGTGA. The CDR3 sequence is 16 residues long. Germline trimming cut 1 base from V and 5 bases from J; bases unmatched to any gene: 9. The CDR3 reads CASSLNPGGRSETQYF. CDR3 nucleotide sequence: TGTGCCAGCAGCTTAAACCCGGGGGGGCGTTCGGAGACCCAGTACTTC.

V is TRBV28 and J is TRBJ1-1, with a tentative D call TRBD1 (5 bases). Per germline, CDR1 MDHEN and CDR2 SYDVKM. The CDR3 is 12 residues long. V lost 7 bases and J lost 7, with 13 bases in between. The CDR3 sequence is CASNLWGREAFF. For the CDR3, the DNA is TGTGCCAGCAATCTGTGGGGCCGTGAAGCTTTCTTT. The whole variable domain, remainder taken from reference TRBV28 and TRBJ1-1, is DVKVTQSSRYLVKRTGEKVFLECVQDMDHENMFWYRQDPGLGLRLIYFSYDVKMKEKGDIPEGYSVSREKKERFSLILESASTNQTSMYLCASNLWGREAFFGQGTRLTVV.

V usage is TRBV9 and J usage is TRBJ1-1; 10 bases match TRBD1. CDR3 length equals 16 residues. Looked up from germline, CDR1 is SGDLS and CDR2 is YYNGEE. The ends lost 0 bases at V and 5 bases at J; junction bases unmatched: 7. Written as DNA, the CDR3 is TGTGCCAGCAGCGTAGGTAGGGACAGGGGCGGTACTGAAGCTTTCTTT. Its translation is CASSVGRDRGGTEAFF.

The CDR3 DNA is TGTGCCAGCTCACTAGGACAGGGGTCATTGGGAGCTTTCTTT. It specifies CASSLGQGSLGAFF. The chain carries TRBV18 and TRBJ1-1; 9 bases align to TRBD1. This CDR3 contains 14 residues. With 4 bases clipped from V and 10 bases from J, the junction kept 10 bases outside the gene matches. In germline, CDR1 is KGHSH, CDR2 LQKENI.

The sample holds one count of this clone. The CDR3: CSVEKVQASTDTQYF. For the CDR3, the DNA is TGCAGCGTTGAGAAGGTTCAAGCGAGCACAGATACGCAGTATTTT. The chain is built from TRBV29-1 and TRBJ2-3; the D is unclear. The CDR3 is 15 amino acids. The germline V gene has CDR1 SQVTM and CDR2 ANQGSEA. Trimming took 3 bases from V and 0 from J, leaving 13 bases between them.

CDR3 nucleotide sequence: TGTGCCACCCTTTCAGCGCAGGGGGCTAGCGGGGAGAGCTCCTACGAGCAGTACTTC. Residues: CATLSAQGASGESSYEQYF. The chain carries TRBV28 and TRBJ2-7; a possible D gene is TRBD2 (9 bases). The CDR3 length is 19 residues. Germline assignment: CDR1 MDHEN and CDR2 SYDVKM. Trimming took off 10 bases at V and 0 bases at J, with 31 bases between the two ends.

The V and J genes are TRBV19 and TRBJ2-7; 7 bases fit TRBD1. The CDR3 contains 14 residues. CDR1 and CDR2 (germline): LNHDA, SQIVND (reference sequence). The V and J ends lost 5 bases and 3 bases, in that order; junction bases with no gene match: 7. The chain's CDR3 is CASSGPGQFYEQYF. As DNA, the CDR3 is TGTGCCAGTAGTGGCCCGGGACAGTTCTACGAGCAGTACTTC.

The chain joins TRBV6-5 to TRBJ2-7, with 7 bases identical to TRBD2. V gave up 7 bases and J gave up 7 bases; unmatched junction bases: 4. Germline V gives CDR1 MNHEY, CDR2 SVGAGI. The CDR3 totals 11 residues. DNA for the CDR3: TGTGCCAGCACCCACGGGGGGGAGCAGTACTTC. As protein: CASTHGGEQYF.

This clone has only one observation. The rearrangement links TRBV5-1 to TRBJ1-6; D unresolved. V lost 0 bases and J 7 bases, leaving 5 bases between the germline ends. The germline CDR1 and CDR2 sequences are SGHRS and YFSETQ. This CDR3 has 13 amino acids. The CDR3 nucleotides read TGCGCCAGCAGCTTGGGAGAAAATTCACCCCTCCACTTT. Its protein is CASSLGENSPLHF.

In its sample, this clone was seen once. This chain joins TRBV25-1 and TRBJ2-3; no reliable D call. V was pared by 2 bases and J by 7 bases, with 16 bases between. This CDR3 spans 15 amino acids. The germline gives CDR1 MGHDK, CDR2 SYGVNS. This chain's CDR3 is CASSEGTSSTNTQYF. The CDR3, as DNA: TGTGCCAGCAGTGAAGGCACCTCCTCGACAAATACGCAGTATTTT.